These T cell receptor beta chains were read from a single sample in a study of blood T cell repertoires in COVID-19. TCRdb's copy holds only in-frame clones and misses some; the assay was immunoSEQ multiplex PCR. In the table there are over 150,000 clones, 84% of which are singletons. Specimen: peripheral blood. Every receptor here comes from a human donor in a cohort sampled during active COVID-19. Both conserved end residues are part of each CDR3. A D gene is named only where the DNA matches it firmly. Some rows mark clone size as missing; the rest say once, few, many or name a class of expanded clone.

V: TRBV28
size: NA
J: TRBJ2-7
D: NA
CDR3: CASTGVPRREQYF
DNA: TGTGCCAGCACGGGGGTTCCCAGAAGGGAGCAGTACTTC

V: TRBV14
size: NA
J: TRBJ2-7
D: NA
CDR3: CASSPGTGDYEQYF
DNA: TGTGCCAGCAGCCCGGGGACGGGGGACTACGAGCAGTACTTC

V: TRBV28
size: NA
J: TRBJ2-1
D: TRBD2
CDR3: CASNIGVGLTSGSKNEQFF
DNA: TGTGCCAGCAATATAGGGGTTGGGCTTACTAGCGGGAGCAAGAATGAGCAGTTCTTC

V: TRBV19
size: NA
J: TRBJ2-7
D: NA
CDR3: CASGEQLSYEQYF
DNA: TGTGCCAGCGGAGAGCAACTTTCCTACGAGCAGTACTTC

V: TRBV4-2
size: NA
J: TRBJ2-5
D: TRBD2
CDR3: CASSQGRLAGVGETQYF
DNA: TGTGCCAGCAGCCAAGGCCGACTAGCGGGAGTAGGGGAGACCCAGTACTTC

V: TRBV2
size: NA
J: TRBJ2-3
D: TRBD2
CDR3: CASSELAGFGGTDTQYF
DNA: TGTGCCAGCAGTGAACTAGCGGGATTTGGGGGAACAGATACGCAGTATTTT

V: TRBV10-3
size: NA
J: TRBJ2-7
D: TRBD2
CDR3: CAISGRLAGSYEQYF
DNA: TGTGCCATCAGTGGACGACTAGCGGGGTCCTACGAGCAGTACTTC

V: TRBV19
size: NA
J: TRBJ2-3
D: NA
CDR3: CASTGRDTDTQYF
DNA: TGTGCCTCCACGGGCAGGGACACAGATACGCAGTATTTT

V: TRBV18
size: NA
J: TRBJ2-5
D: NA
CDR3: CASSPQRASQETQYF
DNA: TGTGCCAGCTCACCACAGCGAGCCAGCCAAGAGACCCAGTACTTC

V: TRBV6-1
size: NA
J: TRBJ1-4
D: TRBD1
CDR3: CASSEYRGGEKLFF
DNA: TGTGCCAGCAGTGAATACAGGGGTGGTGAAAAACTGTTTTTT

V: TRBV6-6
size: NA
J: TRBJ1-6
D: TRBD1
CDR3: CASSRQGDNSPLHF
DNA: TGTGCCAGCAGTAGACAGGGAGATAATTCACCCCTCCACTTT

V: TRBV28
size: many
J: TRBJ2-1
D: TRBD2
CDR3: CASSLVLAVASEQFF
DNA: TGTGCCAGCAGTTTGGTACTAGCGGTAGCGAGTGAGCAGTTCTTC

V: TRBV5-1
size: once
J: TRBJ2-7
D: NA
CDR3: CASSYSTSLEQYF
DNA: TGCGCCAGCAGCTACTCGACAAGCCTTGAGCAGTACTTC

V: TRBV28
size: medium-sized
J: TRBJ2-1
D: NA
CDR3: CASSLSGTLNEQFF
DNA: TGTGCCAGCAGTTTAAGTGGGACACTCAATGAGCAGTTCTTC

V: TRBV7-6
size: NA
J: TRBJ1-4
D: NA
CDR3: CASSLEAGPYEKLFF
DNA: TGTGCCAGCAGCTTAGAGGCAGGGCCCTATGAAAAACTGTTTTTT

V: TRBV6-5
size: NA
J: TRBJ2-7
D: TRBD2
CDR3: CASTRDYESSEQYF
DNA: TGTGCCAGCACAAGGGACTACGAATCTAGCGAGCAGTACTTC

V: TRBV5-1
size: few
J: TRBJ2-1
D: NA
CDR3: CASSLGVLNEQFF
DNA: TGCGCCAGCAGCTTGGGAGTTCTCAATGAGCAGTTCTTC

V: TRBV4-1
size: few
J: TRBJ2-7
D: TRBD1
CDR3: CASSPRGFGTGPGYEQYF
DNA: TGCGCCAGCAGCCCCCGTGGGTTCGGGACAGGGCCGGGTTACGAGCAGTACTTC

V: TRBV19
size: once
J: TRBJ2-7
D: NA
CDR3: CASSIRGFYEQYF
DNA: TGTGCCAGTAGTATAAGGGGGTTCTACGAGCAGTACTTC

V: TRBV28
size: NA
J: TRBJ2-2
D: TRBD2
CDR3: CASRTSGITGELFF
DNA: TGTGCCAGCAGGACTAGCGGGATAACCGGGGAGCTGTTTTTT

V: TRBV4-1
size: NA
J: TRBJ2-2
D: NA
CDR3: CASSPRASVAGELFF
DNA: TGCGCCAGCAGCCCGCGGGCTAGCGTCGCCGGGGAGCTGTTTTTT

V: TRBV27
size: NA
J: TRBJ2-7
D: NA
CDR3: CASSYSGTYEQYF
DNA: TGTGCCAGCAGCTATAGCGGAACCTACGAGCAGTACTTC

V: TRBV27
size: NA
J: TRBJ1-2
D: NA
CDR3: CASSPRGRGNYGYTF
DNA: TGTGCCAGCAGTCCTAGGGGCAGGGGAAACTATGGCTACACCTTC

V: TRBV24-1
size: many
J: TRBJ2-3
D: NA
CDR3: CATSDPRLADTQYF
DNA: TGTGCCACCAGTGACCCCCGACTAGCAGATACGCAGTATTTT

V: TRBV6-5
size: once
J: TRBJ2-3
D: NA
CDR3: CASSSRTASTDTQYF
DNA: TGTGCCAGCAGTTCGCGGACAGCTAGCACAGATACGCAGTATTTT

V: TRBV28
size: NA
J: TRBJ1-1
D: TRBD1
CDR3: CASSYSYRGVTEAFF
DNA: TGTGCCAGCAGTTACTCCTACAGGGGGGTTACTGAAGCTTTCTTT

V: TRBV28
size: NA
J: TRBJ1-6
D: TRBD1
CDR3: CASSLGTGPSPLHF
DNA: TGTGCCAGCAGTTTAGGGACAGGACCTTCACCCCTCCACTTT

V: TRBV2
size: NA
J: TRBJ1-6
D: TRBD1
CDR3: CASSGQGGVGNSPLHF
DNA: TGTGCCAGCAGTGGACAGGGGGGCGTCGGAAATTCACCCCTCCACTTT

V: TRBV5-1
size: NA
J: TRBJ1-4
D: TRBD1
CDR3: CASSPVSIGGNEKLFF
DNA: TGCGCCAGCAGCCCAGTATCGATAGGGGGCAATGAAAAACTGTTTTTT

V: TRBV7-9
size: NA
J: TRBJ1-6
D: TRBD1
CDR3: CASSPQGVASNSPLHF
DNA: TGTGCCAGCAGCCCTCAGGGGGTCGCGAGCAATTCACCCCTCCACTTT

V: TRBV14
size: NA
J: TRBJ1-4
D: TRBD1
CDR3: CASSKNRGRNEKLFF
DNA: TGTGCCAGCAGCAAAAACAGGGGGCGGAATGAAAAACTGTTTTTT

V: TRBV27
size: NA
J: TRBJ1-4
D: NA
CDR3: CASSLAGGANEKLFF
DNA: TGTGCCAGCAGTTTAGCGGGGGGGGCTAATGAAAAACTGTTTTTT

V: TRBV5-1
size: NA
J: TRBJ2-1
D: NA
CDR3: CASSLRPGSYNEQFF
DNA: TGCGCCAGCAGCTTGAGGCCCGGGTCCTACAATGAGCAGTTCTTC

V: TRBV13
size: NA
J: TRBJ2-5
D: NA
CDR3: CASSLNRAETQYF
DNA: TGTGCCAGCAGCTTAAACAGGGCGGAGACCCAGTACTTC

V: TRBV5-1
size: NA
J: TRBJ2-7
D: TRBD1
CDR3: CASSSGTGLYYEQYF
DNA: TGCGCCAGCAGCTCCGGGACAGGTTTATACTACGAGCAGTACTTC

V: TRBV6-6
size: NA
J: TRBJ2-5
D: NA
CDR3: CASSFYSAKYQETQYF
DNA: TGTGCCAGCAGTTTTTACAGTGCAAAGTACCAAGAGACCCAGTACTTC

V: TRBV2
size: NA
J: TRBJ2-7
D: NA
CDR3: CASTDRLYEQYF
DNA: TGTGCCAGCACCGACAGGCTTTACGAGCAGTACTTC

V: TRBV5-1
size: NA
J: TRBJ2-4
D: TRBD1
CDR3: CASRSPGQGPIQYF
DNA: TGCGCCAGCAGGAGTCCCGGACAGGGGCCCATTCAGTACTTC

V: TRBV28
size: NA
J: TRBJ1-4
D: TRBD1
CDR3: CASSFRIPGQGVNEKLFF
DNA: TGTGCCAGCAGTTTCCGGATCCCGGGACAGGGAGTTAATGAAAAACTGTTTTTT

V: TRBV5-1
size: NA
J: TRBJ2-5
D: TRBD1
CDR3: CASRTPGQGTETQYF
DNA: TGCGCCAGCAGAACCCCGGGACAGGGGACAGAGACCCAGTACTTC

V: TRBV5-1
size: NA
J: TRBJ2-1
D: TRBD1
CDR3: CASSLQGAPSHEQFF
DNA: TGCGCCAGCAGCCTCCAGGGGGCCCCTTCCCATGAGCAGTTCTTC

V: TRBV15
size: NA
J: TRBJ2-1
D: TRBD2
CDR3: CATSRDVGEGYNEQFF
DNA: TGTGCCACCAGCAGAGATGTGGGGGAGGGTTACAATGAGCAGTTCTTC

V: TRBV18
size: few
J: TRBJ1-6
D: NA
CDR3: CASSPLNTGSPLHF
DNA: TGTGCCAGCTCACCACTCAATACGGGTTCACCCCTCCACTTT

V: TRBV6-5
size: NA
J: TRBJ1-1
D: NA
CDR3: CASSSGGPRAEAFF
DNA: TGTGCCAGCAGCTCGGGGGGTCCCAGGGCTGAAGCTTTCTTT

V: TRBV29-1
size: NA
J: TRBJ1-1
D: NA
CDR3: CSVEDLGGGGTEAFF
DNA: TGCAGCGTTGAAGATCTTGGTGGGGGAGGGACTGAAGCTTTCTTT

V: TRBV29-1
size: NA
J: TRBJ1-2
D: NA
CDR3: CSVVVMLGAANYGYTF
DNA: TGCAGCGTTGTGGTAATGCTGGGGGCAGCTAACTATGGCTACACCTTC

V: TRBV30
size: NA
J: TRBJ2-1
D: NA
CDR3: CAWSLSYNEQFF
DNA: TGTGCCTGGAGTTTATCCTACAATGAGCAGTTCTTC

V: TRBV27
size: NA
J: TRBJ2-5
D: NA
CDR3: CASTSTVRRETQYF
DNA: TGTGCCAGCACCTCGACAGTCCGGCGGGAGACCCAGTACTTC

V: TRBV27
size: NA
J: TRBJ1-2
D: TRBD1
CDR3: CASSLFPGQPYGYTF
DNA: TGTGCCAGCAGTTTATTCCCGGGACAGCCCTATGGCTACACCTTC

V: TRBV27
size: NA
J: TRBJ2-1
D: NA
CDR3: CASSPSGVSYNEQFF
DNA: TGTGCCAGCAGTCCGAGCGGAGTCTCCTACAATGAGCAGTTCTTC

V: TRBV7-2
size: NA
J: TRBJ1-2
D: NA
CDR3: CASRRTTDGYTF
DNA: TGTGCCAGCAGACGCACGACTGATGGCTACACCTTC